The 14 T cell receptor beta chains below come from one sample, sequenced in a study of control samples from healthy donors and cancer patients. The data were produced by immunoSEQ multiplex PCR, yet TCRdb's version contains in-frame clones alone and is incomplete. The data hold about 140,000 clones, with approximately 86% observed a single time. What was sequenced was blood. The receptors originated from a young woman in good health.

This chain's CDR3 is CASSLSARTYNEQFF. In nucleotides, the CDR3 is TGTGCCAGCAGTTTATCAGCACGCACTTACAATGAGCAGTTCTTC. The gene calls are TRBV27 and TRBJ2-1; D remains ambiguous. Germline V gene sequence: CDR1 MNHEY, CDR2 SMNVEV (reference sequence). V was clipped by 0 bases and J by 4 bases, with 10 bases between them. There are 15 residues in the CDR3.

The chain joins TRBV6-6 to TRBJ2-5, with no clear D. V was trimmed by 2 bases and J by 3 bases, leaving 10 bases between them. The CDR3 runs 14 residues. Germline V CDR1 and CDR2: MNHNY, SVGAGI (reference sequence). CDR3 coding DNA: TGTGCCAGCAGTTACCTTCTCCTAGAAGAGACCCAGTACTTC. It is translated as CASSYLLLEETQYF.

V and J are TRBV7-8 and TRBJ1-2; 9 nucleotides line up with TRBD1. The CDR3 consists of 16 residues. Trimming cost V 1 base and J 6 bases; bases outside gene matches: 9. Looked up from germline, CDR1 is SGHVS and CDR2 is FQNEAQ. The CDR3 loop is CASSLVQIRDRDGYTF. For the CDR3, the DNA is TGTGCCAGCAGCTTAGTCCAAATCCGGGACAGGGATGGCTACACCTTC.

CDR3 in amino acids: CASSERSLGTSGRKVSEQFF. The CDR3 coding sequence is TGTGCCAGCAGTGAAAGGTCGCTGGGGACTAGCGGGAGGAAAGTCAGTGAGCAGTTCTTC. The genes are TRBV6-1 and TRBJ2-1, with TRBD2 matching over 15 bases. The CDR3 is made up of 20 amino acids. J was trimmed by 9 bases and V by 2 bases; bases with no gene match: 17. Germline V gene sequence: CDR1 MNHNS, CDR2 SASEGT.

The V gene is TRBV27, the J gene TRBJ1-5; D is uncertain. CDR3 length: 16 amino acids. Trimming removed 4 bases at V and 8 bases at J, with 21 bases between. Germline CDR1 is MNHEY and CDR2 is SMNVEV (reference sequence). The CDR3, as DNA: TGTGCCAGCAGTTCACTGAACGGGCTGGCGACGGAGCCCCAGCATTTT. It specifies CASSSLNGLATEPQHF.

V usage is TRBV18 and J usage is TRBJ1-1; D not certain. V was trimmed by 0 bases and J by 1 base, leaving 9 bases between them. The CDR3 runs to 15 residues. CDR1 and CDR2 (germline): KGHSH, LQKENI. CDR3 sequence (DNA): TGTGCCAGCTCACCACCGAGGGCAAAGAACACTGAAGCTTTCTTT. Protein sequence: CASSPPRAKNTEAFF.

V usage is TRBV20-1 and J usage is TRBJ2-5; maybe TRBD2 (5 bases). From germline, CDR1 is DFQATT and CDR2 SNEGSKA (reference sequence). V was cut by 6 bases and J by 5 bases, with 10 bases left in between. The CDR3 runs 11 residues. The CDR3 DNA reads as TGCAGTGCCCCTAGGAGGGAGACCCAGTACTTC. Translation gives CSAPRRETQYF.

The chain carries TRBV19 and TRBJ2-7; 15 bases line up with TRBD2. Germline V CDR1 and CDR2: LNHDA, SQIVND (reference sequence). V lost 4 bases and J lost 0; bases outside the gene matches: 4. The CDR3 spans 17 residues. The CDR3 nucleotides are TGTGCCAGTAGTACGGGACTAGCGGGAGGAATCTCCTACGAGCAGTACTTC. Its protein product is CASSTGLAGGISYEQYF. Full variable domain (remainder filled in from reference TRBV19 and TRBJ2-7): DGGITQSPKYLFRKEGQNVTLSCEQNLNHDAMYWYRQDPGQGLRLIYYSQIVNDFQKGDIAEGYSVSREKKESFPLTVTSAQKNPTAFYLCASSTGLAGGISYEQYFGPGTRLTVT.

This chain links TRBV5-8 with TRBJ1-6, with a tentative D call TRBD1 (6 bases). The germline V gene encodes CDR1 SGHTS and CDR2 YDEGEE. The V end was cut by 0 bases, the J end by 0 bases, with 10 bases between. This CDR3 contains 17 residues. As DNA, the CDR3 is TGTGCCAGCAGCTTGGGGGACATCAGCTCCTATAATTCACCCCTCCACTTT. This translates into CASSLGDISSYNSPLHF.

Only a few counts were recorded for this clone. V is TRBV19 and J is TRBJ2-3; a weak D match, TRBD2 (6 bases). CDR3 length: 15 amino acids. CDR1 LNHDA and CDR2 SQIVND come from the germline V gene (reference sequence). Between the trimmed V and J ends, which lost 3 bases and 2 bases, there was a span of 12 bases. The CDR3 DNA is TGTGCCAGTAGTATGGGAGGACCAGTCACAGATACGCAGTATTTT. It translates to CASSMGGPVTDTQYF.

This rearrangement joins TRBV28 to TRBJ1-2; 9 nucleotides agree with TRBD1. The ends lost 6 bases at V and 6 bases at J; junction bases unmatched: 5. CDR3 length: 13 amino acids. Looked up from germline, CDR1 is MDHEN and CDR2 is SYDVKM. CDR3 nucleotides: TGTGCCAGCAGCCAGGGACAGGGTCATGGCTACACCTTC. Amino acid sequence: CASSQGQGHGYTF.

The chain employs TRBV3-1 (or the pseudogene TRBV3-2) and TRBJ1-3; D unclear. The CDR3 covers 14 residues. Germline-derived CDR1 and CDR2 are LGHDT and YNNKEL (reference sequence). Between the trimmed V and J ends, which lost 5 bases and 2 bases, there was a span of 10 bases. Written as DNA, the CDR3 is TGTGCCAGCAGCGCCCAGGTTACTGGAAACACCATATATTTT. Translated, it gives CASSAQVTGNTIYF.

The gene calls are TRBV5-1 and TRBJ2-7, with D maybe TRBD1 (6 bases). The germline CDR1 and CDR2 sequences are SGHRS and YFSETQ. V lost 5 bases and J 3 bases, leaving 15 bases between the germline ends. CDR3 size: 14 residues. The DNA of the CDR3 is TGCGCCAGCAGTCGAGAAGACAGGTTCTACGAGCAGTACTTC. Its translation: CASSREDRFYEQYF.

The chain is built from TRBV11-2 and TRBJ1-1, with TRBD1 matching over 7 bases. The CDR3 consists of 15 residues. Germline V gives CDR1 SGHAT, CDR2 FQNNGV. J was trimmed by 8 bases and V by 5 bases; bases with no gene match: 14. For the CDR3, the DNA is TGTGCCAGCAGCCTCTCCGGGACAGCAGGCCTGGAAGCTTTCTTT. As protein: CASSLSGTAGLEAFF.